These T cell receptor beta chains were read from a single sample in a study of early T cells in non-severe SARS-CoV-2 infection. MiXCR, run by TCRdb on the 5' RACE reads, gives a single entry per CDR3 protein. The data hold tens of thousands of distinct CDR3 sequences, with around 10% observed a single time. This material consisted of whole blood, taken at baseline. These receptors originate from an adult who was a healthcare worker with PCR-confirmed SARS-CoV-2 infection or an uninfected control (not recorded which). Each CDR3 is given with its conserved first and last residue.

v_call,cdr3_aa
TRBV12-3/TRBV12-4,CASSAPREPGGGSYNEQFF
TRBV20-1,CSASLGLEETQYF
TRBV10-3,CAISLQKADTQYF
TRBV20-1,CSLRQGGNEKLFF
TRBV27,CASRKGAPGYNEQFF
TRBV4-1,CASSQDKAGRIRLEGNEQFF
TRBV6-6,CASSYPLSGTSVYNEQFF
TRBV11-2,CASSVRGEVWNSPLHF
TRBV29-1,CSVYSGSSYEQYF
TRBV12-3/TRBV12-4,CASSSTANVLTF
TRBV5-6,CASSFGLGDSSYEQYF
TRBV29-1,CSGQSGDTQYF
TRBV6-1,CASSLTGTSGPDTQYF
TRBV18,CASSPPKYREAFF
TRBV20-1,CSATRDPGTDTQYF
TRBV3-1,CASSQAGATYEQYF
TRBV4-1,CASSQRDGDYEQYF
TRBV7-9,CASTPAGPYNEQFF
TRBV7-8,CASSLGLAGGRTDTQYF
TRBV6-2/TRBV6-3,CASSNTRNEQFF
TRBV20-1,CSARDLYRTDTQYF
TRBV13,CASRKQGADTGELFF
TRBV10-3,CAIRLTVNTEAFF
TRBV9,CASSPRQGTYNEQFF
TRBV30,CAWSDGRSYEQYF
TRBV12-5,CASSYRGTNTEAFF
TRBV19,CASSIRGSDTYEQYF